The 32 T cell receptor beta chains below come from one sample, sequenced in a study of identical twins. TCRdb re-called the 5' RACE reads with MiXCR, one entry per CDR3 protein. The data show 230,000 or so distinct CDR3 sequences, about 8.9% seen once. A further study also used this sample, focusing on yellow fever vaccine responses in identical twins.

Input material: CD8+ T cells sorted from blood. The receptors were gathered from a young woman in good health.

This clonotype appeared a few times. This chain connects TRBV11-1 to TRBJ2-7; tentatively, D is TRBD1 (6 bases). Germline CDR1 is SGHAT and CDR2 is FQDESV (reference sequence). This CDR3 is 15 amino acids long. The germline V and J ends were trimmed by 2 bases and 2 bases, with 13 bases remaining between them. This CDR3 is CASSLWAGDAYEQYF. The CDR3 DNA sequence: TGTGCCAGCAGCTTATGGGCAGGGGATGCCTACGAGCAGTACTTC.

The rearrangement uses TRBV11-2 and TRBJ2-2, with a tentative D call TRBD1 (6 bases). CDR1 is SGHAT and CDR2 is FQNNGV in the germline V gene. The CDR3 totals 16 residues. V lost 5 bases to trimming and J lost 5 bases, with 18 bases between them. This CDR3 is CASSPPGQPLTGELFF. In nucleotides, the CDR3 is TGTGCCAGCAGCCCTCCTGGACAGCCTTTAACCGGGGAGCTGTTTTTT.

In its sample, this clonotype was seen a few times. CDR3 protein: CASSPGWEETQYF. The DNA for the CDR3 is TGTGCCAGCAGCCCAGGGTGGGAAGAGACCCAGTACTTC. This chain uses TRBV7-9 with TRBJ2-5; possible D gene TRBD1, 5 bases. The CDR3 spans 13 residues. Germline V gives CDR1 SEHNR, CDR2 FQNEAQ (reference sequence). The germline V and J ends were trimmed by 5 bases and 3 bases, with 10 bases remaining between them.

CDR3 nucleotides: TGCAGTGCCGAACCATTCGGGACTAAAATTTACAATGAGCAGTTCTTC. Amino acids: CSAEPFGTKIYNEQFF. The J gene is TRBJ2-1, the V gene TRBV20-1; 7 nucleotides align to TRBD2. The CDR3 spans 16 residues. V gave up 6 bases and J gave up 4 bases; unmatched junction bases: 15. Germline-derived CDR1 and CDR2 are DFQATT and SNEGSKA (reference sequence).

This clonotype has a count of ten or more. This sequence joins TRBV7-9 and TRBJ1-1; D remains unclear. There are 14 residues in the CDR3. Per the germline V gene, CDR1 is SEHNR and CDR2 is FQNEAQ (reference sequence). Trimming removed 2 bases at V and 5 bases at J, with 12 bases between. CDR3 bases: TGTGCCAGCAGCTTATTGGAGGGCTCTACTGAAGCTTTCTTT. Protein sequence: CASSLLEGSTEAFF.

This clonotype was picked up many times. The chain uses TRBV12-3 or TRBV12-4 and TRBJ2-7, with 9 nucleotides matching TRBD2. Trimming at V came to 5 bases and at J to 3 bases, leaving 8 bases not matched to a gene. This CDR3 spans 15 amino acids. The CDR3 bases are TGTGCCAGCAGTCCATGGACTAGCGACTACTACGAGCAGTACTTC. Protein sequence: CASSPWTSDYYEQYF.

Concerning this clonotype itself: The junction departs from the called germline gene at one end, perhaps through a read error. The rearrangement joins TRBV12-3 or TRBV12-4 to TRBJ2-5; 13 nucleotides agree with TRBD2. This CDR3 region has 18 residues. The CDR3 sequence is CARSLWFTSGGVLETQYF. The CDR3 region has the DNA TGTGCCCGCAGTTTATGGTTTACTAGCGGGGGGGTTTTAGAGACCCAGTACTTC.

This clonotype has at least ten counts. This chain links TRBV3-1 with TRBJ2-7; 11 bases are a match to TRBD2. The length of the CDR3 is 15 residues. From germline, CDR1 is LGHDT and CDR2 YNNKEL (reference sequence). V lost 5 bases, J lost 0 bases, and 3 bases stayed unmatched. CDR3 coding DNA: TGTGCCAGCAGCTCGGGACTAGCGGTCTCCTACGAGCAGTACTTC. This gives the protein CASSSGLAVSYEQYF.

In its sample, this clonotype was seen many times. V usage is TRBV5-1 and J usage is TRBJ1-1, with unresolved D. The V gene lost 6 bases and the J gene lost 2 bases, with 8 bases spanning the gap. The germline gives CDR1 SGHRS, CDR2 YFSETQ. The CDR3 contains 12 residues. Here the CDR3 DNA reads TGCGCCAGCACGGGAGATAACACTGAAGCTTTCTTT. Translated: CASTGDNTEAFF.

This chain's CDR3 is CASSKGGLYNEQFF. CDR3 DNA sequence: TGTGCCAGTAGTAAAGGGGGACTGTACAATGAGCAGTTCTTC. The chain carries TRBV19 and TRBJ2-1, with D perhaps given as TRBD1 or TRBD2 (6 bases each). V lost 4 bases and J lost 4, with 11 bases in between. The CDR3 extends over 14 amino acids. Germline V CDR1 and CDR2: LNHDA, SQIVND (reference sequence).

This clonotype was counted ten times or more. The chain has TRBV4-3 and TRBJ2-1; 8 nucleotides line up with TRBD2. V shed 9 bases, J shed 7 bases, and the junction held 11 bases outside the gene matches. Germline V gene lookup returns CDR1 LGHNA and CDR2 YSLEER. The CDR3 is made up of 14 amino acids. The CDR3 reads CASGLEREFNEQFF. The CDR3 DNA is TGCGCCAGTGGGTTGGAGCGGGAGTTTAATGAGCAGTTCTTC.

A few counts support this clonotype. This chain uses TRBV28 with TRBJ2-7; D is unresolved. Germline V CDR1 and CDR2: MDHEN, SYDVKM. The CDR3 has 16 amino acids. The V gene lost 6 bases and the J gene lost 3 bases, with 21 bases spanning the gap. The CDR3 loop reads CASSLNPSQGYYEQYF. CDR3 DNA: TGTGCCAGCAGCTTGAACCCATCGCAAGGTTACTACGAGCAGTACTTC.

CDR3 loop: CASSVLGGAYEQYF. As DNA, the CDR3 is TGTGCCAGCAGCGTTCTAGGTGGGGCTTACGAGCAGTACTTC. This sequence joins TRBV9 and TRBJ2-7; TRBD1 is a possible D gene (5 bases). This CDR3 region has 14 residues. Trimming stripped 2 bases from V and 4 bases from J, with 13 bases between. Germline V CDR1 and CDR2: SGDLS, YYNGEE.

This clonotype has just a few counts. In DNA form, the CDR3 reads TGTGCCAGCAGTTACCAGGGTAGCGGGGTAGATACGCAGTATTTT. Translation gives CASSYQGSGVDTQYF. V gene TRBV6-5 combines with J gene TRBJ2-3; 8 positions match TRBD2. The V gene end was trimmed by 2 bases and the J gene end by 5 bases; junction bases not matched to a gene: 6. The CDR3 runs 15 residues. The V gene's germline CDR1 is MNHEY and CDR2 SVGAGI.

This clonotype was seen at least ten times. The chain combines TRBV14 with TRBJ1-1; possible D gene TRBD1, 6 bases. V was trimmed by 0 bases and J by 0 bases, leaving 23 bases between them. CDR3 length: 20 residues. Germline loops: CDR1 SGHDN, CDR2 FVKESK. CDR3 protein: CASSQDRVGGSTPMNTEAFF. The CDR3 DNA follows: TGTGCCAGCAGCCAAGATCGAGTGGGGGGCTCCACTCCCATGAACACTGAAGCTTTCTTT.

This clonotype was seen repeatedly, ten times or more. The CDR3 coding sequence is TGTGCCAGCAGCTTAGTTTTGGGTGTGAGGACGCAGTATTTT. It specifies CASSLVLGVRTQYF. V is TRBV11-2 and J is TRBJ2-3, with unresolved D. Trimming took off 1 base at V and 9 bases at J, with 14 bases between the two ends. The V gene's germline CDR1 is SGHAT and CDR2 FQNNGV. The CDR3 totals 14 residues.

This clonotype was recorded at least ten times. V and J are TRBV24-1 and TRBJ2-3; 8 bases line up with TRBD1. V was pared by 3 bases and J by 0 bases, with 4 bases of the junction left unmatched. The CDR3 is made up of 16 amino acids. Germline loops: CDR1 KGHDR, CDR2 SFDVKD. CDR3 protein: CATSDVGQGSTDTQYF. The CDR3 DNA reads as TGTGCCACCAGTGATGTTGGACAGGGAAGCACAGATACGCAGTATTTT.

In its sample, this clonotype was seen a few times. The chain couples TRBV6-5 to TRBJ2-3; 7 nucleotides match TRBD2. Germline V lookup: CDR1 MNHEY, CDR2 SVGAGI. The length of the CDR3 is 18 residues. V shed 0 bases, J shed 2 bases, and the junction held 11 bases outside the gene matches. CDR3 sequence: CASSYSASGSADTDTQYF. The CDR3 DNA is TGTGCCAGCAGTTACTCGGCTAGCGGTTCCGCAGACACAGATACGCAGTATTTT.

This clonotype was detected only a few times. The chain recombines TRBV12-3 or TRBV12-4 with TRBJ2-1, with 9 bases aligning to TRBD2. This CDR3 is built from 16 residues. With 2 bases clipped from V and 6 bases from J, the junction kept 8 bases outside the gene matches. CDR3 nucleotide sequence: TGTGCCAGCAGTTTATTGGCGGGAGGGCCCTCCAATGAGCAGTTCTTC. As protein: CASSLLAGGPSNEQFF.

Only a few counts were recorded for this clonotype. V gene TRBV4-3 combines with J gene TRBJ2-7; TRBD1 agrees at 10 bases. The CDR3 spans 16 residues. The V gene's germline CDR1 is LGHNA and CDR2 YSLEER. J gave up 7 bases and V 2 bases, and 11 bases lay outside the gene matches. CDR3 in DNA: TGCGCCAGCAGCCAACCCTCGCCGGGACAGGGGAAAGAGCAGTACTTC. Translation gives CASSQPSPGQGKEQYF.

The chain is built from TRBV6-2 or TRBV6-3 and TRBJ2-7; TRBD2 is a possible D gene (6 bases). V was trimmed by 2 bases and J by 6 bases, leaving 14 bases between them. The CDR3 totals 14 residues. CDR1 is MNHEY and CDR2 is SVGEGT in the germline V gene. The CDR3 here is CASSYVGRSVEQYF. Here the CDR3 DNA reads TGTGCCAGCAGTTACGTCGGGAGAAGTGTCGAGCAGTACTTC.

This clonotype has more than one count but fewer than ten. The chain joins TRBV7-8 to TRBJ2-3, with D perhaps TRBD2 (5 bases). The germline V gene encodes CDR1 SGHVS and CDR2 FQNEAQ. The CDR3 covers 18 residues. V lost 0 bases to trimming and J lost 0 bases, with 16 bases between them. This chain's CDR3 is CASSLASRAVASTDTQYF. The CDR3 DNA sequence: TGTGCCAGCAGCTTAGCGAGCAGAGCGGTAGCTAGCACAGATACGCAGTATTTT.

CDR3 amino acids: CASRGTGLNTGELFF. The CDR3 DNA sequence: TGTGCCAGCAGAGGGACAGGGCTAAACACCGGGGAGCTGTTTTTT. V usage is TRBV6-1 and J usage is TRBJ2-2, with 9 bases identical to TRBD1. This CDR3 spans 15 amino acids. The germline CDR1 and CDR2 sequences are MNHNS and SASEGT. V trimming: 6 bases; J trimming: 2 bases; junction bases outside the gene matches: 4.

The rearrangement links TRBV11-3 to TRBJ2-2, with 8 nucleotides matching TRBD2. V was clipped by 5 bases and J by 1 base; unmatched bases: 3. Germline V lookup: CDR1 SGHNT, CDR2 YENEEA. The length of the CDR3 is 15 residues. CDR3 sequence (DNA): TGTGCCAGCAGCCATACTAGCGGGAACACCGGGGAGCTGTTTTTT. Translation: CASSHTSGNTGELFF.

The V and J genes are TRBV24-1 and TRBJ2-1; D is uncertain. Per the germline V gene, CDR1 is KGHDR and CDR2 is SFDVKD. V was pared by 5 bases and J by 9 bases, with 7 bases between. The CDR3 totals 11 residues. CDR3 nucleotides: TGTGCCACCAGTGCAGCTGGTGAGCAGTTCTTC. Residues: CATSAAGEQFF.

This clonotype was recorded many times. CDR3 residues: CASSHGTSGGLTDTQYF. In DNA, the CDR3 is TGTGCCAGCAGCCACGGGACTAGCGGGGGCCTCACAGATACGCAGTATTTT. J is TRBJ2-3 and V is TRBV7-2, with 14 nucleotides matching TRBD2. V was clipped by 5 bases and J by 2 bases; unmatched bases: 6. CDR3 size: 17 residues. Per the germline V gene, CDR1 is SGHTA and CDR2 is FQGNSA.

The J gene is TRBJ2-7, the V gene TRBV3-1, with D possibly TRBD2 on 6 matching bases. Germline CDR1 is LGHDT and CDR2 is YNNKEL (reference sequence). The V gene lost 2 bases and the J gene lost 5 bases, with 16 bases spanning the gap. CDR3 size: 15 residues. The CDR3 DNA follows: TGTGCCAGCAGCCAAAGAGGAGGGGAAGAAGACGAGCAGTACTTC. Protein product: CASSQRGGEEDEQYF.

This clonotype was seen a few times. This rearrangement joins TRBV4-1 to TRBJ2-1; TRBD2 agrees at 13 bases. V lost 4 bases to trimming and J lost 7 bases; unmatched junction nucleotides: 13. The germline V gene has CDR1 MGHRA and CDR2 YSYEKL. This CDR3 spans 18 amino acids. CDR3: CASSLLTSGGYSQNEQFF. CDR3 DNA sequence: TGCGCCAGCAGCCTATTGACTAGCGGGGGGTACTCGCAGAATGAGCAGTTCTTC.

The CDR3 protein is CASSWSGDSSYEQYF. CDR3 DNA sequence: TGCGCCAGCAGCTGGAGCGGGGATAGCTCCTACGAGCAGTACTTC. The chain is built from TRBV4-1 and TRBJ2-7; TRBD2 matches 7 bases. In germline, CDR1 is MGHRA, CDR2 YSYEKL. Losses at the gene ends were 5 bases for V and 0 bases for J; bases not matched to a gene: 7. The CDR3 consists of 15 residues.

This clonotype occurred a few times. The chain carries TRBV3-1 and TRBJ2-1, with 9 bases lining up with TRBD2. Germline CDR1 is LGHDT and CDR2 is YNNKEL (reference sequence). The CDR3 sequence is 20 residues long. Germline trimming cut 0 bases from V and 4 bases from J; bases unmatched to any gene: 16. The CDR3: CASSQEGFTSGPEYYNEQFF. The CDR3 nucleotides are TGTGCCAGCAGCCAAGAGGGCTTCACTAGCGGGCCCGAGTATTACAATGAGCAGTTCTTC.

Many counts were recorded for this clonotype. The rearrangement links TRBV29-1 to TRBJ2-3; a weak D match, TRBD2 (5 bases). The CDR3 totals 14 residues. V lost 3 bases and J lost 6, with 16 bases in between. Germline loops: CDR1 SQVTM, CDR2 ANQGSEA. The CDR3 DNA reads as TGCAGCGTTGATCAAGCGGAGCGTAGGGATACGCAGTATTTT. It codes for CSVDQAERRDTQYF.

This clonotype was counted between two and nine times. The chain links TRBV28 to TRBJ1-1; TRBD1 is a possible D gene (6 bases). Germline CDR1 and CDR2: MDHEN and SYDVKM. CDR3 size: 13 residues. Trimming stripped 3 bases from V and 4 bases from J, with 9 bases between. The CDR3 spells CASSLQGPTEAFF. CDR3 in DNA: TGTGCCAGCAGTTTGCAGGGGCCCACTGAAGCTTTCTTT.